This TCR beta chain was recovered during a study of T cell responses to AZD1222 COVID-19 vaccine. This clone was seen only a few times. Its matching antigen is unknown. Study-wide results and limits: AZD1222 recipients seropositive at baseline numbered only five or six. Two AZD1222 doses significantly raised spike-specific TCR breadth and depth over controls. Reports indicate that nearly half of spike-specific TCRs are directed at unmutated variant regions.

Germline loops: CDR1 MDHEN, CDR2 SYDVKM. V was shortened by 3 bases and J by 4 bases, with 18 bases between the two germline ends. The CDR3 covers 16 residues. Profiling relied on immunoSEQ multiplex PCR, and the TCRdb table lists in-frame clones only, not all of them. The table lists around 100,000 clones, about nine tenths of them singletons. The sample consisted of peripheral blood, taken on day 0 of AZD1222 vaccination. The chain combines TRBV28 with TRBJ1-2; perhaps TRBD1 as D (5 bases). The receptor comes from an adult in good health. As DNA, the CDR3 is TGTGCCAGCAGTTTTGACCGGGACGGATTCGCCTATGGCTACACCTTC. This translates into CASSFDRDGFAYGYTF.